Included here is one T cell receptor beta chain sequence, with context. These data originate in a study of blood T cell repertoires in COVID-19. Using immunoSEQ multiplex PCR, the repertoire was profiled, and TCRdb retains in-frame clones only, with some absent. The table lists 100,000 to 150,000 clones, about three quarters of them singletons, with under 2.5% in the top ten. Per the germline V gene, CDR1 is ENHRY and CDR2 is SYGVKD. The CDR3 spans 14 residues. V was cut by 3 bases and J by 2 bases, with 9 bases left in between. Sequenced material: peripheral blood. The receptor comes from a woman aged 70-85 years with acute or convalescent COVID-19. The chain links TRBV10-3 to TRBJ2-3; maybe TRBD1 (6 bases). The CDR3 DNA is TGTGCCATCAGTGACCGGGACAACACAGATACGCAGTATTTT. Encoded protein: CAISDRDNTDTQYF.